The source of this T cell receptor (beta chain) is a study of cytomegalovirus exposure and HLA in healthy donors. Regarding the study as a whole: The authors later found HLA-associated TCR beta chains more clonally expanded than equally common others. CMV serostatus was the sole immune exposure information available. It was taken for granted in presence/absence analyses that sequencing depth across donors was roughly uniform.

The study ran its PCR with 60 Vbeta and 13 Jbeta primers. Only in-frame clones appear in the TCRdb table, and some are missing; sequencing was by immunoSEQ multiplex PCR. The data contain approximately 200,000 clones, 83% of them seen just once; the ten biggest clones take up just over 1.4%. The germline V and J ends were trimmed by 3 bases and 5 bases, with 19 bases remaining between them. The CDR3 consists of 16 residues. Germline V gives CDR1 MDHEN, CDR2 SYDVKM. With respect to this clone: Antigen unknown.

The sample consisted of PBMCs. The chain couples TRBV28 to TRBJ1-2; possible D gene TRBD1, 6 bases. This TCR was sampled from a girl aged 10-17 years in good health and CMV-seronegative. The CDR3 DNA is TGTGCCAGCAGTTTGATGTGGGTGAGGGGGAGTTATGGCTACACCTTC. It codes for CASSLMWVRGSYGYTF.